This T cell receptor beta chain was sequenced during a study of Ad26.COV2.S vaccination and SARS-CoV-2 variants. The CDR3 totals 14 residues. Germline assignment: CDR1 SGHKS and CDR2 YYEKEE (reference sequence). The V end lost 2 bases, the J end lost 7 bases, and 12 bases lay between the germline ends. Method: immunoSEQ multiplex PCR; TCRdb's copy keeps in-frame clones and lacks some. The sample lists some 390,000 clones, roughly 90% occurring once. The sample's treatment: roughly 19 received Ad26.COV2.S at low or high dose, single or two shots; about 5 received placebo; per-sample allocation not given. On day 63 after the first injection, vaccine and placebo recipients gave samples. The study used a vaccine consisting of an Ad26 vector that expressed Wuhan-strain SARS-CoV-2 spike.

This chain connects TRBV5-5 to TRBJ1-4; D gene uncertain. This sequence originates from a person between 18 and 65 years old who received the Ad26.COV2.S COVID-19 vaccine or a placebo. The starting material was peripheral blood, obtained in a trial of Ad26.COV2.S vaccine versus placebo. The CDR3 reads CASSFELGREKLFF. CDR3 bases: TGTGCCAGCAGCTTTGAGCTGGGCCGTGAAAAACTGTTTTTT.